These 17 T cell receptor beta chains originate from one sample sequenced in a study of glioma-infiltrating T cells after dendritic cell vaccination. Sequencing used immunoSEQ multiplex PCR; TCRdb keeps in-frame clones, though not all of them. The sample yields 90,000 to 110,000 clones, around 89% seen once. The sample's time point: after dendritic cell vaccination, including at tumor progression/relapse. Sequences were derived from blood, sampled after dendritic cell vaccination. Source of these receptors: a human donor with glioblastoma.

This chain joins TRBV7-9 and TRBJ2-2, with 13 bases that match TRBD2. The CDR3 is made up of 16 amino acids. Germline CDR1 SEHNR, CDR2 FQNEAQ (reference sequence). The V segment lost 5 bases and the J segment 6 bases; nucleotides outside the gene matches: 6. The CDR3 protein is CASSHRTSGRAGELFF. CDR3 sequence (DNA): TGTGCCAGCAGCCATAGGACTAGCGGGAGAGCCGGGGAGCTGTTTTTT.

The chain employs TRBV5-1 and TRBJ1-2; 10 bases line up with TRBD1. Unmatched junction bases numbered 4, after V lost 0 bases and J lost 2 bases. The CDR3 length is 16 residues. Germline V gene data show CDR1 as SGHRS and CDR2 as YFSETQ. This chain's CDR3 is CASSLDGTGDNYGYTF. The DNA for the CDR3 is TGCGCCAGCAGCTTGGATGGGACAGGGGACAACTATGGCTACACCTTC.

This chain connects TRBV5-1 to TRBJ2-1; weak D call: TRBD2 (7 bases). Germline loops: CDR1 SGHRS, CDR2 YFSETQ. Trimming took 0 bases from V and 8 from J, leaving 15 bases between them. This CDR3 comprises 15 residues. As DNA, the CDR3 is TGCGCCAGCAGCTTGGCGCGCGGGGGCGGGGATGAGCAGTTCTTC. Translated, it gives CASSLARGGGDEQFF.

The J gene is TRBJ2-1, the V gene TRBV12-5, with D possibly matching TRBD2 (6 bases). CDR3 length equals 16 residues. V was shortened by 7 bases and J by 6 bases, with 22 bases between the two germline ends. Germline V CDR1 and CDR2: LGHNT, FRNRAP. CDR3 region: CASAPGQGAGLNEQFF. The CDR3 DNA sequence: TGTGCTAGTGCCCCGGGCCAGGGAGCGGGCCTCAATGAGCAGTTCTTC.

The chain has TRBV6-1 and TRBJ2-3; the D is unclear. Germline V gene sequence: CDR1 MNHNS, CDR2 SASEGT. The CDR3 loop spans 13 amino acids. The ends were cut back, 5 bases at V and 6 bases at J, with 12 bases in the middle. In DNA form, the CDR3 reads TGTGCCAGCAGTCAGGTTACAGATGATACGCAGTATTTT. Its protein is CASSQVTDDTQYF.

This clone appeared once. The rearrangement joins TRBV7-9 to TRBJ1-6; TRBD1 aligns across 10 bases. This CDR3 contains 17 residues. Germline V gene lookup returns CDR1 SEHNR and CDR2 FQNEAQ (reference sequence). After removal of 1 base from V and 9 bases from J, the junction contained 9 bases not matched to a gene. CDR3 in amino acids: CASSLEPGTGEGSPLHF. The CDR3 nucleotides are TGTGCCAGCAGCTTAGAACCCGGGACAGGGGAAGGTTCACCCCTCCACTTT.

CDR3 sequence (DNA): TGTGCCAGCAGCGGGGGACAGGGGTTAACAGATACGCAGTATTTT. Protein sequence: CASSGGQGLTDTQYF. This chain joins TRBV5-6 and TRBJ2-3; 10 bases align to TRBD1. From germline, CDR1 is SGHDT and CDR2 YYEEEE. The V and J ends lost 4 bases and 3 bases, in that order; junction bases with no gene match: 5. This CDR3 is built from 15 residues.

This rearrangement joins TRBV15 to TRBJ2-5, with D perhaps TRBD2 (5 bases). The V and J ends lost 3 bases and 2 bases respectively, with 13 bases between them. The length of the CDR3 is 15 residues. CDR1 and CDR2 from the germline V gene are LNHNV and YYDKDF (reference sequence). The CDR3 nucleotides read TGTGCCACCAGCAGGGACGCGCGGGTTCAAGAGACCCAGTACTTC. Protein sequence: CATSRDARVQETQYF. The full variable domain, its missing parts supplied by reference TRBV15 and TRBJ2-5, is DAMVIQNPRYQVTQFGKPVTLSCSQTLNHNVMYWYQQKSSQAPKLLFHYYDKDFNNEADTPDNFQSRRPNTSFCFLDIRSPGLGDTAMYLCATSRDARVQETQYFGPGTRLLVL.

V is TRBV19 and J is TRBJ2-3, with TRBD1 identical over 8 bases. The V gene's germline CDR1 is LNHDA and CDR2 SQIVND (reference sequence). The CDR3 is 13 amino acids. Trimming cost V 10 bases and J 6 bases; bases outside gene matches: 9. CDR3 DNA: TGTGCCACCGAGGACAGGGCTGTCGATACGCAGTATTTT. This encodes CATEDRAVDTQYF.

The chain recombines TRBV5-1 with TRBJ2-1; TRBD2 agrees at 13 bases. The CDR3 loop spans 13 amino acids. Germline lookup yields CDR1 SGHRS and CDR2 YFSETQ. The ends lost 5 bases at V and 10 bases at J; junction bases unmatched: 3. The CDR3 region is CASRLAGGYEQFF. DNA for the CDR3: TGCGCCAGCAGACTAGCGGGAGGGTACGAGCAGTTCTTC.

This rearrangement joins TRBV5-1 to TRBJ2-7; 9 bases match TRBD1. The ends lost 0 bases at V and 2 bases at J; junction bases unmatched: 3. This CDR3 is built from 15 residues. CDR1 SGHRS and CDR2 YFSETQ come from the germline V gene. CDR3 in amino acids: CASSLEGQGPYEQYF. CDR3 in DNA: TGCGCCAGCAGCTTGGAGGGACAGGGACCCTACGAGCAGTACTTC.

The CDR3 sequence: CASSDSTGGRKPQHF. The CDR3 DNA sequence: TGTGCCAGCAGTGACTCGACAGGGGGCAGGAAGCCCCAGCATTTT. The chain couples TRBV6-1 to TRBJ1-5, with 10 positions matching TRBD1. This CDR3 contains 15 residues. The V gene's germline CDR1 is MNHNS and CDR2 SASEGT. Unmatched junction bases numbered 7, after V lost 3 bases and J lost 8 bases.

J is TRBJ1-3 and V is TRBV5-4; TRBD1 matches at 11 bases. This CDR3 has 15 residues. The J segment lost 3 bases and the V segment lost 4 bases, leaving 3 bases of the junction unmatched. Germline lookup yields CDR1 SGHNT and CDR2 YYREEE (reference sequence). The CDR3 DNA follows: TGTGCCAGCAGCGAGGGACAGGGGGTTGGAAACACCATATATTTT. Translated, it gives CASSEGQGVGNTIYF.

The rearrangement uses TRBV2 and TRBJ1-6, with 7 positions matching TRBD1. CDR3 length: 16 residues. The germline CDR1 and CDR2 sequences are SNHLY and FYNNEI. V trimming: 4 bases; J trimming: 7 bases; junction bases outside the gene matches: 10. In DNA form, the CDR3 reads TGTGCCAGCAGTGTCGGGGACAGAGGGGGCAATTCACCCCTCCACTTT. Amino acids: CASSVGDRGGNSPLHF.

The chain couples TRBV29-1 to TRBJ2-7, with 7 bases aligning to TRBD1. V was pared by 6 bases and J by 6 bases, with 11 bases of the junction left unmatched. Germline lookup yields CDR1 SQVTM and CDR2 ANQGSEA. This CDR3 region has 13 residues. The CDR3 DNA sequence: TGCAGCGTCCGAACGGGATCAGGGGGCGAGCAGTACTTC. This sequence encodes CSVRTGSGGEQYF.

The DNA of the CDR3 is TGTGCCAGCAGTCTGACAGGGCCGAACACTGAAGCTTTCTTT. Translated: CASSLTGPNTEAFF. V and J are TRBV2 and TRBJ1-1; 7 bases align to TRBD1. Per germline, CDR1 SNHLY and CDR2 FYNNEI. The CDR3 runs 14 residues. Losses at the gene ends were 5 bases for V and 1 base for J; bases not matched to a gene: 4.

This clone was counted only a few times. This rearrangement joins TRBV6-5 to TRBJ1-1, with D unresolved. Germline V lookup: CDR1 MNHEY, CDR2 SVGAGI. Trimming removed 5 bases from V and 4 bases from J, with 11 bases in between. CDR3 size: 13 residues. In DNA form, the CDR3 reads TGTGCCAGCAGTGGCACGGAGGGCACTGAAGCTTTCTTT. Encoded protein: CASSGTEGTEAFF.